This note documents a single T cell receptor (beta chain) sequence. Its antigen is not known. This CDR3 is 11 amino acids long. Trimming pared 6 bases from V and 2 bases from J, leaving 4 bases between. Per the germline V gene, CDR1 is MDHEN and CDR2 is SYDVKM. This sample was included in a study of cytomegalovirus exposure and HLA in healthy donors. A multiplex PCR was run with 60 Vbeta primers and 13 Jbeta primers. Clones were read by immunoSEQ multiplex PCR, and TCRdb kept only the in-frame ones, dropping some. The table lists some 150,000 clones, 80% to 90% of them singletons, with around 5.2% in the top ten. Study results and caveats: TCR beta chains numbering some 150 were designated cytomegalovirus-associated.

Likely unrecorded immune exposures existed in these nominally healthy donors. The specimen was PBMCs. The chain is built from TRBV28 and TRBJ1-2; D uncertain. The TCR comes from a woman aged 30 to 39 in good health and CMV-seronegative. The CDR3 nucleotides are TGTGCCAGCAGGGAGAACTATGGCTACACCTTC. Translating it yields CASRENYGYTF.